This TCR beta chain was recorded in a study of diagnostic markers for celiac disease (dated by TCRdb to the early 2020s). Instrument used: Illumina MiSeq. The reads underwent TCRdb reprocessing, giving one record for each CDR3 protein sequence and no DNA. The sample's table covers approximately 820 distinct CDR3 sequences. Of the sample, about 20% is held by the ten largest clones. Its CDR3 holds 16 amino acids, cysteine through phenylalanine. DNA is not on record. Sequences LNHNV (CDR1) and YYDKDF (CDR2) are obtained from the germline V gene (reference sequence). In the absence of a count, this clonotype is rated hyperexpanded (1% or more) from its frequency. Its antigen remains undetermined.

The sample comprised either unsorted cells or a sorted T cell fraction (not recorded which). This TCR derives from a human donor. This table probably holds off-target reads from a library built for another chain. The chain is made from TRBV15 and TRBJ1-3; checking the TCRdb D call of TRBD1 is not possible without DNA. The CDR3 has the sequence CATSSQGSVSGNTIYF.